One and the same sample provided the 6 T cell receptor beta chains below, sequenced in a study of cytomegalovirus exposure and HLA in healthy donors. PCR amplification relied on 60 Vbeta primers (plus 13 Jbeta primers). Sequenced by immunoSEQ multiplex PCR; TCRdb stores in-frame clones only, minus some. Of under 200,000 clones in the sample, approximately 77% were seen once. The sequenced material came from PBMCs. The receptors originated from a man aged 40-49 years in good health and CMV-seropositive.

The rearrangement links TRBV28 to TRBJ2-7, with unresolved D. From germline, CDR1 is MDHEN and CDR2 SYDVKM. Trimming took 1 base from V and 0 from J, leaving 4 bases between them. The CDR3 loop spans 13 amino acids. CDR3 region: CASSLSRSYEQYF. CDR3 DNA: TGTGCCAGCAGTTTATCCCGCTCCTACGAGCAGTACTTC.

The chain couples TRBV19 to TRBJ2-1; the D gene is possibly TRBD1 (5 bases). The CDR3 spans 14 residues. Per the germline V gene, CDR1 is LNHDA and CDR2 is SQIVND (reference sequence). The V end was cut by 8 bases, the J end by 4 bases, with 15 bases between. This chain's CDR3 is CASATGVIYNEQFF. The CDR3 nucleotides are TGTGCCAGTGCCACAGGAGTTATTTACAATGAGCAGTTCTTC.

The chain is built from TRBV9 and TRBJ2-1; 7 bases fit TRBD1. V lost 2 bases and J lost 4; bases outside the gene matches: 6. The CDR3 runs 15 residues. Per germline, CDR1 SGDLS and CDR2 YYNGEE. The CDR3 nucleotides are TGTGCCAGCAGCGTCACAGGGGACGGATACAATGAGCAGTTCTTC. Its protein product is CASSVTGDGYNEQFF.

On this clone: An end of the junction differs from the germline gene, which may be a read error. The J gene is TRBJ2-7, the V gene TRBV7-9, with D uncertain. Germline-derived CDR1 and CDR2 are SEHNR and FQNEAQ (reference sequence). The CDR3 is 12 residues long. The CDR3 DNA follows: TGTTCCAGCAGCTTAAACAGCTACGAGCAGTACTTC. Residues: CSSSLNSYEQYF.

The genes are TRBV10-3 and TRBJ2-1, with D perhaps matching TRBD2 (5 bases). The germline V gene encodes CDR1 ENHRY and CDR2 SYGVKD. CDR3 length: 17 amino acids. The V end was cut by 2 bases, the J end by 6 bases, with 20 bases between. The CDR3 DNA is TGTGCCATCAGTGAGGGTGAACTAGTCCGGACCCTCAATGAGCAGTTCTTC. Translation: CAISEGELVRTLNEQFF.

This clone was seen a few times. The rearrangement links TRBV6-1 to TRBJ2-3, with a weak D call TRBD2 (6 bases). Trimming pared 5 bases from V and 2 bases from J, leaving 11 bases between. The CDR3 loop spans 14 amino acids. Germline lookup yields CDR1 MNHNS and CDR2 SASEGT. The CDR3 loop reads CASSSGSLTDTQYF. The DNA of the CDR3 is TGTGCCAGCAGTAGCGGGTCCCTCACAGATACGCAGTATTTT.